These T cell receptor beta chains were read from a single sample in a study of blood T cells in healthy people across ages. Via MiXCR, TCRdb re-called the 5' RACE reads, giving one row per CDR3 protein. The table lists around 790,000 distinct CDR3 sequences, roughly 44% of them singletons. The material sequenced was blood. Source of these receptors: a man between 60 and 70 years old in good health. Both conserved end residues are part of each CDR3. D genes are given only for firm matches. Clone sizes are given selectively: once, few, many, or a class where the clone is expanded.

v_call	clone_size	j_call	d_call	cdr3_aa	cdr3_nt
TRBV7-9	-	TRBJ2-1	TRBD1	CASSLARDRGSNEQFF	TGTGCCAGCAGCCTTGCCCGGGACAGGGGGAGCAATGAGCAGTTCTTC
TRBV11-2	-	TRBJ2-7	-	CASSQRTAVYEQYF	TGTGCCAGCAGCCAACGGACAGCAGTCTACGAGCAGTACTTC
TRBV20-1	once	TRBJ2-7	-	CSARDSKGGGTYEQYF	TGCAGTGCTAGAGACTCAAAGGGGGGCGGGACCTACGAGCAGTACTTC
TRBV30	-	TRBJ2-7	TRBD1	CAWSTGTGNDEQYF	TGTGCCTGGAGCACCGGGACAGGGAACGACGAGCAGTACTTC
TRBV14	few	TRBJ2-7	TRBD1	CASSHGTAYEQYF	TGTGCCAGCAGCCACGGGACAGCCTACGAGCAGTACTTC
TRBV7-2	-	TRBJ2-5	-	CASSPTSLPQETQYF	TGTGCCAGCAGCCCGACTAGTTTGCCCCAAGAGACCCAGTACTTC
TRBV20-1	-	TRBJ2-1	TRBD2	CSAIDNSGLSSYNEQFF	TGCAGTGCTATCGATAATAGCGGGCTGAGCTCCTACAATGAGCAGTTCTTC
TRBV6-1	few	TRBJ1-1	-	CASKDRLNTEAFF	TGTGCCAGCAAAGACAGGCTGAACACTGAAGCTTTCTTT
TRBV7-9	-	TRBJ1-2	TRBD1	CASSPLPTGDGHTF	TGTGCCAGCAGCCCCCTACCGACAGGGGATGGCCACACCTTC
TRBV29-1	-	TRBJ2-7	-	CSVGTVCEQYF	TGCAGCGTTGGGACAGTTTGCGAGCAGTACTTC
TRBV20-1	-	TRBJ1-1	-	CSARLSNMNTEAFF	TGCAGTGCTAGACTCTCAAACATGAACACTGAAGCTTTCTTT
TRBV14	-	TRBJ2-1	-	CASSRYTYEQGEQFF	TGTGCCAGCAGCCGATATACTTACGAACAGGGTGAGCAGTTCTTC
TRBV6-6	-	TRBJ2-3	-	CASSSPGGGGTDTQYF	TGTGCCAGCAGCTCCCCAGGCGGAGGTGGGACGGATACGCAGTATTTT
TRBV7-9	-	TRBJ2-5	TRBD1	CASSLGLGTGTQETQYF	TGTGCCAGCAGCTTAGGTCTAGGGACAGGGACCCAAGAGACCCAGTACTTC
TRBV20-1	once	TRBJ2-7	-	CSARDAGRSFSEQYF	TGCAGTGCTAGAGACGCCGGACGGAGTTTCAGCGAGCAGTACTTC
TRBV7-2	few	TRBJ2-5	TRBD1	CASSVRQGAETQYF	TGTGCCAGCAGCGTCCGACAGGGCGCGGAGACCCAGTACTTC
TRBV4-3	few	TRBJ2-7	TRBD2	CASSPSGVLRYEQYF	TGCGCCAGCAGCCCTAGCGGGGTACTACGATACGAGCAGTACTTC
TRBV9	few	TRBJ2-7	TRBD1	CASSVGPTGSHEQYF	TGTGCCAGCAGCGTAGGTCCGACAGGGAGCCACGAGCAGTACTTC
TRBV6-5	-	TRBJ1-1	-	CASSQSYTEAFF	TGTGCCAGCAGCCAGAGCTACACTGAAGCTTTCTTT
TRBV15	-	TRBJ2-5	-	CATSRDRGLGGTQYF	TGTGCCACCAGCAGAGATCGGGGCTTGGGGGGGACCCAGTACTTC
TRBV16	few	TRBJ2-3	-	CASSQWAGSTDTQYF	TGTGCCAGCAGCCAATGGGCAGGGAGCACAGATACGCAGTATTTT
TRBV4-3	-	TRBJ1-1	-	CASSQRQGPTEAFF	TGCGCCAGCAGCCAAAGGCAGGGACCCACTGAAGCTTTCTTT
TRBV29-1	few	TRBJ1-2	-	CSVHNRGPPYGYTF	TGCAGCGTCCATAACCGGGGCCCCCCCTATGGCTACACCTTC
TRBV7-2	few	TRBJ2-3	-	CASSLSGQTNTDTQYF	TGTGCCAGCAGCTTATCCGGACAGACCAACACAGATACGCAGTATTTT
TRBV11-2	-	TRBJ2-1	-	CASTLQEYNEQFF	TGTGCCAGCACACTACAAGAGTACAATGAGCAGTTCTTC
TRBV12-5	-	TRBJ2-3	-	CASGLRADTQYF	TGTGCTAGTGGTTTGCGAGCAGATACGCAGTATTTT
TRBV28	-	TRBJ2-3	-	CASSLAFQGPGTQYF	TGTGCCAGCAGTCTGGCCTTCCAGGGCCCTGGTACGCAGTATTTT
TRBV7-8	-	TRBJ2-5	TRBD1	CASSLGRDSEETQYF	TGTGCCAGCAGCTTAGGCCGGGACAGTGAAGAGACCCAGTACTTC
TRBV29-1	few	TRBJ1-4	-	CSVQYPTATNEKLFF	TGCAGCGTCCAATATCCGACGGCAACTAATGAAAAACTGTTTTTT
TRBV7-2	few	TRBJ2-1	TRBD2	CASVAGGPSDEQFF	TGTGCCAGCGTAGCGGGGGGGCCTTCGGATGAGCAGTTCTTC
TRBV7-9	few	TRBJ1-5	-	CASSLERGPSRGNQPQHF	TGTGCCAGCAGCTTAGAGAGGGGACCGTCTAGAGGGAATCAGCCCCAGCATTTT
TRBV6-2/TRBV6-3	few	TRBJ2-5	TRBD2	CASSQRGSPGETQYF	TGTGCCAGCAGCCAGCGGGGGAGCCCAGGAGAGACCCAGTACTTC
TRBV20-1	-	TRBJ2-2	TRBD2	CSASSGVNTGELFF	TGCAGTGCTTCGAGCGGGGTGAACACCGGGGAGCTGTTTTTT
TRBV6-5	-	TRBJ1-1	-	CASSRNRANTEAFF	TGTGCCAGCAGTCGGAACAGGGCGAACACTGAAGCTTTCTTT
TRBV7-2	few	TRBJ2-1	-	CASSLGGDVQFF	TGTGCCAGCAGCTTAGGGGGGGACGTGCAGTTCTTC
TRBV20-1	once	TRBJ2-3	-	CSASQTVDTQYF	TGCAGTGCTAGCCAGACCGTAGATACGCAGTATTTT
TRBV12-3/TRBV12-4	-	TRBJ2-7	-	CAGSFLRTYEQYF	TGTGCCGGCAGTTTTTTACGGACCTACGAGCAGTACTTC
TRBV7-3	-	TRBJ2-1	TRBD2	CASSRHTSGGVAEQFF	TGTGCCAGCAGCAGACACACTAGCGGGGGGGTGGCTGAGCAGTTCTTC
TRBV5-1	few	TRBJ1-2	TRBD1	CASSLVSTGVVYGYTF	TGCGCCAGCAGCTTAGTTTCGACAGGGGTGGTATATGGCTACACCTTC
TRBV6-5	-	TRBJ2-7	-	CASSYSSTKGLPSSYEQYF	TGTGCCAGCAGTTACTCTAGTACTAAGGGACTTCCGAGCTCCTACGAGCAGTACTTC
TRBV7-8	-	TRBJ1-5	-	CASSLQENQPQHF	TGTGCCAGCAGCCTCCAGGAGAATCAGCCCCAGCATTTT
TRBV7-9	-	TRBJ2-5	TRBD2	CASSLAGAGLMTQYF	TGTGCCAGCAGCTTGGCGGGAGCGGGGCTTATGACCCAGTACTTC
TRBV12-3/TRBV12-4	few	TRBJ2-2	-	CASSQTGMGGELFF	TGTGCCAGCAGTCAAACAGGGATGGGCGGGGAGCTGTTTTTT
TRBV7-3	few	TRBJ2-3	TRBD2	CASSLSGLGTDTQYF	TGTGCCAGCAGCTTATCCGGACTAGGCACAGATACGCAGTATTTT
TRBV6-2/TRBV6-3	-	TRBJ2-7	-	CASGRYYEQYF	TGTGCCAGCGGGCGGTACTACGAGCAGTACTTC
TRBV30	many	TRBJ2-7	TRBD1	CAWSAGTGIHEQYF	TGTGCCTGGAGTGCCGGGACAGGGATCCACGAGCAGTACTTC
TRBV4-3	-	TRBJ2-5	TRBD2	CASSQEPLAGAQYF	TGCGCCAGCAGCCAAGAGCCCCTAGCGGGGGCCCAGTACTTC
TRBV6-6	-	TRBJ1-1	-	CASSYPTEFMNTEAFF	TGTGCCAGCAGTTACCCGACGGAATTCATGAACACTGAAGCTTTCTTT
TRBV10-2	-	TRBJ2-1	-	CASSGLYQETQFF	TGCGCCAGCAGCGGGCTGTACCAAGAGACCCAGTTCTTC
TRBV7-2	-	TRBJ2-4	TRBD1	CASSLPGQNIQYF	TGTGCCAGCAGCTTACCGGGACAGAACATTCAGTACTTC